This T cell receptor (beta chain) was recorded in a study of CD8 T cells in ankylosing spondylitis. Study conclusions and caveats: In synovial fluid and blood from reactive arthritis, some motif variants were previously reported. Ankylosing spondylitis blood appeared to be characterized by a TCR beta motif of under ten highly homologous variants. Relatively scarce in peripheral blood, disease-linked clones were CD8+.

Scientists made TCR beta libraries using quantitative 5'-RACE with molecular barcodes. Using its own MiXCR run on the 5' RACE reads, TCRdb lists one record per CDR3 protein. The top ten clones hold about 14% of a sample with about 220,000 distinct CDR3 sequences, roughly 6.6% of them seen once. This clonotype showed up many times. Its cognate antigen is unknown. The sequenced sample consisted of blood, either unsorted or a sorted T cell fraction (not recorded which). The sequence derives from a male donor with ankylosing spondylitis.

The CDR3, as DNA: TGTGCCAGCAGCTTAGAGACCGCCAATCAGCCCCAGCATTTT. Its protein product is CASSLETANQPQHF. This sequence joins TRBV7-9 and TRBJ1-5, with no clear D. The CDR3 is 14 amino acids. V dropped 1 base and J dropped 3 bases, with 7 bases sitting between them. Germline CDR1 and CDR2: SEHNR and FQNEAQ (reference sequence).